The 21 T cell receptor beta chains below were found in one sample sequenced in a study of control samples from healthy donors and cancer patients (dated by TCRdb to 2020 to 2021). The receptor library was made with the immunoSEQ multiplex PCR assay. The immuneACCESS repertoire file appears here via TCRdb, limited to in-frame rearrangements. These files lack a portion of the clones; in checked studies, under half of the deficit traces to unresolved V genes, and the cause of the others is not known. The table for this sample lists roughly 120,000 clones; around 89% of them were counted only once. Around 1.2% of the sample is held by the ten biggest clonotypes. The specimen was PBMCs. Source of these receptors: a woman in her fifties or sixties with colorectal cancer.

The CDR3 spells CASSLGAEETQYF. CDR3 sequence (DNA): TGTGCCAGCAGCTTAGGGGCGGAAGAGACCCAGTACTTC. The gene calls are TRBV7-9 and TRBJ2-5, with D unclear. Per the germline V gene, CDR1 is SEHNR and CDR2 is FQNEAQ (reference sequence). The CDR3 spans 13 residues. Trimming removed 1 base at V and 3 bases at J, with 6 bases between.

A single count supports this clone. The rearrangement joins TRBV5-1 to TRBJ2-3; D is unclear. Germline CDR1 is SGHRS and CDR2 is YFSETQ. Trimming removed 5 bases at V and 1 base at J, with 14 bases between. The CDR3 is 15 residues long. The CDR3 spells CASRISMWGTDTQYF. The CDR3 nucleotides read TGCGCCAGCAGAATATCAATGTGGGGCACAGATACGCAGTATTTT.

The V gene is TRBV6-5, the J gene TRBJ1-4, with D possibly TRBD1 on 6 matching bases. This CDR3 contains 14 residues. V lost 6 bases to trimming and J lost 6 bases, with 14 bases between them. Per germline, CDR1 MNHEY and CDR2 SVGAGI. The CDR3 DNA is TGTGCCAGCAGCCCGGCGGGGGGCCATGAAAAACTGTTTTTT. This gives the protein CASSPAGGHEKLFF.

This clone was seen only once. V is TRBV5-1 and J is TRBJ1-1; D possibly corresponds to TRBD1 (5 bases). This CDR3 has 14 residues. Germline lookup yields CDR1 SGHRS and CDR2 YFSETQ. The V end was cut by 0 bases, the J end by 3 bases, with 9 bases between. CDR3 region: CASSLAGGDTEAFF. The CDR3 bases are TGCGCCAGCAGCTTGGCAGGAGGGGACACTGAAGCTTTCTTT.

This chain connects TRBV10-3 to TRBJ2-5; 12 positions agree with TRBD2. With 10 bases clipped from V and 1 base from J, the junction kept 7 bases outside the gene matches. The CDR3 sequence is 15 residues long. Per the germline V gene, CDR1 is ENHRY and CDR2 is SYGVKD. CDR3 sequence: CATGLAGSPQETQYF. CDR3 sequence (DNA): TGTGCCACTGGACTAGCGGGGAGTCCCCAAGAGACCCAGTACTTC.

The V gene is TRBV10-3, the J gene TRBJ2-3; D gene unclear. The CDR3 sequence is 13 residues long. V lost 2 bases and J 2 bases, leaving 5 bases between the germline ends. CDR1 is ENHRY and CDR2 is SYGVKD in the germline V gene. Written as DNA, the CDR3 is TGTGCCATCAGTGAGCGGTACACAGATACGCAGTATTTT. Amino acids: CAISERYTDTQYF.

The chain joins TRBV7-8 to TRBJ1-1, with a possible D match to TRBD1 (6 bases). Germline V CDR1 and CDR2: SGHVS, FQNEAQ. Trimming stripped 8 bases from V and 8 bases from J, with 18 bases between. This CDR3 comprises 13 residues. The CDR3 DNA is TGTGCCAGCCGCCAGACGGACAGATCCGAAGCTTTCTTT. Translation gives CASRQTDRSEAFF.

The rearrangement links TRBV11-3 to TRBJ2-1; D not certain. Germline values: CDR1 SGHNT, CDR2 YENEEA. This CDR3 contains 13 residues. Trimming removed 2 bases at V and 8 bases at J, with 10 bases between. Written as DNA, the CDR3 is TGTGCCAGCAGCTTAACGGGTTGGGATGAGCAGTTCTTC. Encoded protein: CASSLTGWDEQFF.

The V call is TRBV30, the J call TRBJ1-2; maybe TRBD1 (6 bases). The CDR3 is 16 residues long. The germline gives CDR1 GTSNPN, CDR2 SVGIG (reference sequence). V shed 0 bases and J shed 10 bases, with 24 bases lying between them. The CDR3: CAWSVQRGASFFLYTF. The CDR3 nucleotides read TGTGCCTGGAGTGTACAGAGGGGGGCGTCTTTTTTTCTCTACACCTTC.

The chain uses TRBV18 and TRBJ2-5; D is unclear. V lost 3 bases to trimming and J lost 3 bases, with 11 bases between them. The CDR3 totals 14 residues. Germline V gives CDR1 KGHSH, CDR2 LQKENI. The CDR3 here is CASSPVQTKETQYF. In DNA form, the CDR3 reads TGTGCCAGCTCACCTGTTCAGACCAAAGAGACCCAGTACTTC.

This clone was detected a few times. CDR3: CASGGETEQYF. The CDR3, as DNA: TGTGCCAGCGGGGGGGAGACCGAGCAGTACTTC. V usage is TRBV2 and J usage is TRBJ2-7; 7 bases agree with TRBD2. V gave up 8 bases and J gave up 6 bases; unmatched junction bases: 4. The CDR3 covers 11 residues. Germline CDR1 reads SNHLY; CDR2 reads FYNNEI.

The table lists this clone with a count of one. The rearrangement links TRBV18 to TRBJ2-1, with D maybe TRBD2 (5 bases). CDR1 and CDR2 (germline): KGHSH, LQKENI. V was shortened by 0 bases and J by 0 bases, with 9 bases between the two germline ends. CDR3 size: 16 residues. The DNA for the CDR3 is TGTGCCAGCTCACCACCCGGCGCGGGCTCCTACAATGAGCAGTTCTTC. This translates into CASSPPGAGSYNEQFF.

The CDR3 loop is CAISESRGQGNTIYF. DNA for the CDR3: TGTGCCATCAGTGAGTCGAGGGGACAGGGAAACACCATATATTTT. The genes are TRBV10-3 and TRBJ1-3; 7 nucleotides match TRBD1. This CDR3 comprises 15 residues. V dropped 0 bases and J dropped 4; count of bases not matched to a gene: 3. The germline V gene has CDR1 ENHRY and CDR2 SYGVKD.

This clone was recorded only once. This chain joins TRBV30 and TRBJ1-1; D uncertain. The CDR3 has 14 residues. Trimming took off 5 bases at V and 1 base at J, with 14 bases between the two ends. Germline V CDR1 and CDR2: GTSNPN, SVGIG (reference sequence). The CDR3 loop is CAWASRGTNTEAFF. The DNA for the CDR3 is TGTGCCTGGGCGAGCCGGGGTACGAACACTGAAGCTTTCTTT.

V and J are TRBV19 and TRBJ2-2; D gene unclear. CDR3 length equals 16 residues. Germline values: CDR1 LNHDA, CDR2 SQIVND (reference sequence). With 4 bases removed from V and 0 bases from J, the gap between germline ends came to 12 bases. The CDR3 reads CASSTPPASNTGELFF. The CDR3 DNA reads as TGTGCCAGTAGTACCCCGCCTGCTTCGAACACCGGGGAGCTGTTTTTT.

This rearrangement joins TRBV28 to TRBJ1-3; possible D gene TRBD1, 5 bases. With 5 bases removed from V and 2 bases from J, the gap between germline ends came to 13 bases. This CDR3 contains 15 residues. The germline CDR1 and CDR2 sequences are MDHEN and SYDVKM. The CDR3 reads CASSAPSGAGNTIYF. The CDR3 DNA is TGTGCCAGCAGTGCCCCCTCGGGGGCTGGAAACACCATATATTTT. The full variable domain, in which reference TRBV28 and TRBJ1-3 provide the parts outside the CDR3, is DVKVTQSSRYLVKRTGEKVFLECVQDMDHENMFWYRQDPGLGLRLIYFSYDVKMKEKGDIPEGYSVSREKKERFSLILESASTNQTSMYLCASSAPSGAGNTIYFGEGSWLTVV.

The chain links TRBV6-1 to TRBJ2-1; 11 bases fit TRBD2. This CDR3 has 17 residues. Germline V gene data show CDR1 as MNHNS and CDR2 as SASEGT. The ends lost 2 bases at V and 10 bases at J; junction bases unmatched: 13. The CDR3 here is CASSELALTSGIGEQFF. The CDR3, as DNA: TGTGCCAGCAGTGAATTAGCATTGACTAGCGGGATCGGAGAGCAGTTCTTC.

The J gene is TRBJ1-1, the V gene TRBV28, with no clear D. There are 12 residues in the CDR3. V was clipped by 1 base and J by 4 bases, with 4 bases between them. Germline assignment: CDR1 MDHEN and CDR2 SYDVKM. CDR3: CASSLLSTEAFF. In nucleotides, the CDR3 is TGTGCCAGCAGTTTATTGTCCACTGAAGCTTTCTTT.

The chain carries TRBV7-8 and TRBJ1-2; tentatively, D is TRBD1 (5 bases). The CDR3 extends over 15 amino acids. The V gene lost 2 bases and the J gene lost 4 bases, with 14 bases spanning the gap. Germline assignment: CDR1 SGHVS and CDR2 FQNEAQ. In nucleotides, the CDR3 is TGTGCCAGCAGCTTAAGTTGGAGGGGCCTCTATGGCTACACCTTC. Its translation: CASSLSWRGLYGYTF.

The J gene is TRBJ1-6, the V gene TRBV11-2, with D uncertain. Looked up from germline, CDR1 is SGHAT and CDR2 is FQNNGV. CDR3 length: 13 amino acids. Trimming left V 7 bases short and J 9 bases short, with 13 bases between. The CDR3 loop is CASTEDGFSPLHF. DNA for the CDR3: TGTGCCAGCACCGAAGATGGGTTTTCACCCCTCCACTTT.

The CDR3 protein is CASVLGTEAFF. CDR3 bases: TGTGCCAGTGTTCTGGGCACTGAAGCTTTCTTT. J is TRBJ1-1 and V is TRBV7-8; D not resolved. This CDR3 spans 11 amino acids. Deletions cut 9 bases from V and 4 bases from J, with 9 bases between. The germline V gene encodes CDR1 SGHVS and CDR2 FQNEAQ.